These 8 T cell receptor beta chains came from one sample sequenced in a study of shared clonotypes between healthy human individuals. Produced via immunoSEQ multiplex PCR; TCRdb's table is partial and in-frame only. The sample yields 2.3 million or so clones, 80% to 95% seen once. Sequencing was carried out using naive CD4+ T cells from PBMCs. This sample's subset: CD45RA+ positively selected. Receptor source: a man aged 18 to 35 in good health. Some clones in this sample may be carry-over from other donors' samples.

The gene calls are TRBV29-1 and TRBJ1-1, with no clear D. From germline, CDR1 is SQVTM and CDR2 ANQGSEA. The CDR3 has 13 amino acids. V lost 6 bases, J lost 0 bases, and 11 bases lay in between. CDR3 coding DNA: TGCAGCGTCGCTACCAAGATGAACACTGAAGCTTTCTTT. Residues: CSVATKMNTEAFF.

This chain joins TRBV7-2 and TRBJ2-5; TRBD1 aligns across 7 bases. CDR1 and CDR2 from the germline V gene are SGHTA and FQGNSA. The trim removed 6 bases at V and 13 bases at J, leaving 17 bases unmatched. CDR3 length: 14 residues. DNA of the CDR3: TGTGCCAGCAGTTACCGGGACAGATCGGCCGAGCGGTACTTC. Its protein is CASSYRDRSAERYF. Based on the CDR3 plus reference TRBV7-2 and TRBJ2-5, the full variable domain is GAGVSQSPSNKVTEKGKDVELRCDPISGHTALYWYRQSLGQGLEFLIYFQGNSAPDKSGLPSDRFSAERTGGSVSTLTIQRTQQEDSAVYLCASSYRDRSAERYFGPGTRLLVL.

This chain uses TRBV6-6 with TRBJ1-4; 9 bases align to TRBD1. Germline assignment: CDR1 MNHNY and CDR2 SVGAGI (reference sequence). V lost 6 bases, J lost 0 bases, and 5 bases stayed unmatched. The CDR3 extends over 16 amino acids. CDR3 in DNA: TGTGCCAGCAGGGGGGACAGGGCCGCAACTAATGAAAAACTGTTTTTT. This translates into CASRGDRAATNEKLFF.

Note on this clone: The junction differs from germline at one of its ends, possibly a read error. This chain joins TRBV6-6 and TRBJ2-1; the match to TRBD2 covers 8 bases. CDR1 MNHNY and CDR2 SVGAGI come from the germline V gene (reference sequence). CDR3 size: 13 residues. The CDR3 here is CASSDTIRTSKLF. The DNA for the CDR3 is TGTGCCAGCAGCGACACCATTCGGACTAGCAAGCTCTTC.

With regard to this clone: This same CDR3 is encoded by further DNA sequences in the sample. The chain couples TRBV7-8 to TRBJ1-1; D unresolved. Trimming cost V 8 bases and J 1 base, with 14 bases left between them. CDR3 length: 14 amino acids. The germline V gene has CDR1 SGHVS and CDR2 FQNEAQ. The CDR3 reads CASSLEGRNTEAFF. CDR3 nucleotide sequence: TGTGCCAGCTCATTAGAGGGCCGGAACACTGAAGCTTTCTTT.

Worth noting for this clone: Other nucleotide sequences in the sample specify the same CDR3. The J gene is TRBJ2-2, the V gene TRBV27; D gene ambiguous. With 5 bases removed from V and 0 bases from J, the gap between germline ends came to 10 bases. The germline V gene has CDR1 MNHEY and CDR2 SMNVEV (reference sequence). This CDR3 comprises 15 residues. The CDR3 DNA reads TGTGCCAGCAGTCTCCGTGGCGCGAACACCGGGGAGCTGTTTTTT. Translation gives CASSLRGANTGELFF.

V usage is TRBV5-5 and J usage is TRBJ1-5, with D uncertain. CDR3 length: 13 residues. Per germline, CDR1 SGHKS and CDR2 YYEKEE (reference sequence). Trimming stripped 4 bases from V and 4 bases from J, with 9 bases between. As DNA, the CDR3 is TGTGCCAGCAGCCACGACCCAAATCAGCCCCAGCATTTT. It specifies CASSHDPNQPQHF.

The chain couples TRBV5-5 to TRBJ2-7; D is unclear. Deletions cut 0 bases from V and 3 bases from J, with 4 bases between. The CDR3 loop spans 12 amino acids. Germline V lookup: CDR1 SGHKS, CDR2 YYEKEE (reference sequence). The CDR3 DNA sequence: TGTGCCAGCAGCTTGGATGACTACGAGCAGTACTTC. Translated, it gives CASSLDDYEQYF.